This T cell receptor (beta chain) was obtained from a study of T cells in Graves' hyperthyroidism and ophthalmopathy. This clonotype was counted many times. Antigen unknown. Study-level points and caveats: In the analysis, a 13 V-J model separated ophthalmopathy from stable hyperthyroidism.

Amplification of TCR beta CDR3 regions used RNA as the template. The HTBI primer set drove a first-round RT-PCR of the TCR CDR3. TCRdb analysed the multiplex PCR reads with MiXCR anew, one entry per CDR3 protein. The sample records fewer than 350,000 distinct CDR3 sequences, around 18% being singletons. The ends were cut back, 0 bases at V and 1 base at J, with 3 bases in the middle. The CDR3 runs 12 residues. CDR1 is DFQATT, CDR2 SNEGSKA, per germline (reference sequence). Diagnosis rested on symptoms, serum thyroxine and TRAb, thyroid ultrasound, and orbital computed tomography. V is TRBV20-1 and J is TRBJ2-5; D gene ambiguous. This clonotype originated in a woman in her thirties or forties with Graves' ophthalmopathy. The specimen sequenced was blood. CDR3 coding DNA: TGCAGTGCTAGAGAGGTCCAAGAGACCCAGTACTTC. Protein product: CSAREVQETQYF.